Sequencing of this TCR beta chain was carried out in a study of blood T cell repertoires in COVID-19. For the study at large: Sources were T cells, B-cell-depleted T cells, or PBMCs; the material itself was cDNA or gDNA.

The CDR3 length is 17 residues. V dropped 0 bases and J dropped 0 bases, with 14 bases sitting between them. The germline V gene has CDR1 MGHDK and CDR2 SYGVNS. The protocol was immunoSEQ multiplex PCR, while the TCRdb copy is restricted to in-frame clones and leaves out a portion. This table holds some 120,000 clones, approximately 90% found once. The TCR was taken from a human donor with active COVID-19. The donor label of this sample is uncertain. Source material: peripheral blood. The chain recombines TRBV25-1 with TRBJ1-1, with D maybe TRBD1 (5 bases). As DNA, the CDR3 is TGTGCCAGCAGTGAATATTTCAGGGAAAAACTGAACACTGAAGCTTTCTTT. Amino acids: CASSEYFREKLNTEAFF.